Each of the 11 T cell receptor beta chains below was sequenced from the same sample in a study of response to subunit inactivated influenza vaccine. TCRdb analysed the RT-PCR reads with MiXCR anew, one entry per CDR3 protein. The sample contains around 570,000 distinct CDR3 sequences, less than 8% of which appear only once. The sample was PBMCs from blood, taken roughly 24 months after vaccination. These receptors were collected from a man aged 45 to 70 who received an inactivated influenza vaccine.

This clonotype was observed a handful of times. The rearrangement links TRBV6-1 to TRBJ2-3; D might be TRBD1 (6 bases). Deletions cut 2 bases from V and 1 base from J, with 10 bases between. Germline V gives CDR1 MNHNS, CDR2 SASEGT. The CDR3 runs to 15 residues. This chain's CDR3 is CASSEIRGGTDTQYF. CDR3 nucleotides: TGTGCCAGCAGTGAAATCAGGGGCGGCACAGATACGCAGTATTTT.

This chain links TRBV10-1 with TRBJ1-6; D unclear. Germline V gene lookup returns CDR1 WNHNN and CDR2 SYGVQD (reference sequence). CDR3 length equals 13 residues. V gave up 0 bases and J gave up 10 bases, with 7 bases separating them. The CDR3 spells CASSESRNSPLHF. DNA of the CDR3: TGCGCCAGCAGTGAGTCACGGAACTCACCCCTCCACTTT.

This clonotype was picked up a small number of times. The chain carries TRBV7-2 and TRBJ1-1; D is ambiguous. The V gene's germline CDR1 is SGHTA and CDR2 FQGNSA. Trimming took 4 bases from V and 1 from J, leaving 13 bases between them. The CDR3 extends over 15 amino acids. The CDR3 reads CASSSQPDKNTEAFF. For the CDR3, the DNA is TGTGCCAGCAGCTCCCAACCCGACAAGAACACTGAAGCTTTCTTT. The full variable domain, its missing parts supplied by reference TRBV7-2 and TRBJ1-1, is GAGVSQSPSNKVTEKGKDVELRCDPISGHTALYWYRQSLGQGLEFLIYFQGNSAPDKSGLPSDRFSAERTGGSVSTLTIQRTQQEDSAVYLCASSSQPDKNTEAFFGQGTRLTVV.

This clonotype was counted at least ten times. This chain uses TRBV28 with TRBJ2-7; the match to TRBD2 covers 12 bases. In germline, CDR1 is MDHEN, CDR2 SYDVKM. This CDR3 has 14 amino acids. The J segment lost 3 bases and the V segment lost 5 bases, leaving 2 bases of the junction unmatched. DNA for the CDR3: TGTGCCAGCAGTACGACTAGCGGGAGCTACGAGCAGTACTTC. Translating it yields CASSTTSGSYEQYF.

Many counts were recorded for this clonotype. The rearrangement uses TRBV6-2 or TRBV6-3 and TRBJ2-7, with D perhaps TRBD2 (6 bases). CDR1 and CDR2 (germline): MNHEY, SVGEGT. The CDR3 covers 18 residues. V was cut by 2 bases and J by 3 bases, with 23 bases left in between. The CDR3 DNA follows: TGTGCCAGCAGTTACCGTGAAAGAAGGACTACGCTAAGCTACGAGCAGTACTTC. This codes for CASSYRERRTTLSYEQYF.

V and J are TRBV7-9 and TRBJ2-5; no reliable D call. V lost 1 base to trimming and J lost 0 bases, with 9 bases between them. CDR1 is SEHNR and CDR2 is FQNEAQ in the germline V gene (reference sequence). The CDR3 runs 15 residues. Here the CDR3 DNA reads TGTGCCAGCAGCTTAGATGGGCCTTACCAAGAGACCCAGTACTTC. The encoded protein is CASSLDGPYQETQYF.

In its sample, this clonotype was seen many times. The chain has TRBV7-2 and TRBJ2-7, with TRBD1 matching over 9 bases. The trim removed 6 bases at V and 1 base at J, leaving 4 bases unmatched. In germline, CDR1 is SGHTA, CDR2 FQGNSA. This CDR3 contains 14 residues. The CDR3: CASRSGTGSYEQYF. In nucleotides, the CDR3 is TGTGCCAGCAGGTCCGGGACAGGGTCCTACGAGCAGTACTTC.

In this sample, this clonotype turned up many times. The J gene is TRBJ2-1, the V gene TRBV29-1; 7 nucleotides match TRBD2. With 4 bases clipped from V and 2 bases from J, the junction kept 2 bases outside the gene matches. This CDR3 comprises 13 residues. Germline V gene lookup returns CDR1 SQVTM and CDR2 ANQGSEA. The CDR3 DNA follows: TGCAGCGTTGCGGGGAGGGCCTACAATGAGCAGTTCTTC. Its protein is CSVAGRAYNEQFF.

The chain links TRBV7-2 to TRBJ1-5, with D perhaps TRBD1 (5 bases). Trimming removed 5 bases from V and 5 bases from J, with 13 bases in between. Germline V gene sequence: CDR1 SGHTA, CDR2 FQGNSA. The CDR3 spans 14 residues. The CDR3 region has the DNA TGTGCCAGCAGCGGAGGAACAGGTCATCAGCCCCAGCATTTT. It yields the protein CASSGGTGHQPQHF.

This clonotype showed up many times. The chain couples TRBV9 to TRBJ2-1; D is unclear. The ends were cut back, 0 bases at V and 8 bases at J, with 12 bases in the middle. Germline V lookup: CDR1 SGDLS, CDR2 YYNGEE. The CDR3 contains 14 residues. This CDR3 is CASSVETNIDEQFF. DNA of the CDR3: TGTGCCAGCAGCGTAGAAACTAACATAGATGAGCAGTTCTTC.

This clonotype came up many times. The rearrangement links TRBV5-5 to TRBJ2-7, with 10 bases matching TRBD2. Germline lookup yields CDR1 SGHKS and CDR2 YYEKEE (reference sequence). The J segment lost 6 bases and the V segment lost 3 bases, leaving 9 bases of the junction unmatched. The CDR3 is 15 residues long. The CDR3 spells CASSSTSGEASEQYF. The CDR3 DNA is TGTGCCAGCAGCTCTACTAGCGGGGAGGCATCCGAGCAGTACTTC.